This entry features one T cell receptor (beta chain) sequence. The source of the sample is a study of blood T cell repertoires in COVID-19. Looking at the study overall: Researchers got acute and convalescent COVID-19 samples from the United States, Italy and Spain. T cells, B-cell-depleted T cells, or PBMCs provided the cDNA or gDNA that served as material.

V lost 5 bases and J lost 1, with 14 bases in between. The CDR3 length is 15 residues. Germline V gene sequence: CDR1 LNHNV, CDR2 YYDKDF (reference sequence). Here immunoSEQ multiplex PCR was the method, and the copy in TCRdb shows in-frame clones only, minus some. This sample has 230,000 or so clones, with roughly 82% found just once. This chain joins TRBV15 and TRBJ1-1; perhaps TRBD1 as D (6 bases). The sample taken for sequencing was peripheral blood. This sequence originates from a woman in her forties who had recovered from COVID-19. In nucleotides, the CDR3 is TGTGCCACCAGCGGGAATCCGACAGGGAACACTGAAGCTTTCTTT. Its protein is CATSGNPTGNTEAFF.